This is a list of T cell receptor beta chains from one sample in a study of T-cell memory formation after mild COVID-19. TCRdb independently ran MiXCR on the 5' RACE reads; one entry per CDR3 protein. The sample lists under 700,000 distinct CDR3 sequences; about a fifth were seen once. Sequencing was performed on PBMCs or a T cell subset sorted from them (not recorded which). These receptors all come from an adult woman who had mild COVID-19 (a few samples of this study predate the infection). Cell type and time point are not known. CDR3s include the opening cysteine and the closing phenylalanine or tryptophan. D genes are given only for firm matches. Rows give clone size only sometimes, using once, few, many, or a class for an expanded clone.

CDR3nt: TGTGCCAGTAGGCCCCAGGCCGGGCAGCCCCAGCATTTT
CDR3aa: CASRPQAGQPQHF
abundance: .
v_gene: TRBV19
d_gene: .
j_gene: TRBJ1-5

CDR3nt: TGTGCCAGCAGTGTAGGTTTGCACCAAGAGACCCAGTACTTC
CDR3aa: CASSVGLHQETQYF
abundance: .
v_gene: TRBV2
d_gene: .
j_gene: TRBJ2-5

CDR3nt: TGTGCCAGTAGAGAAAGACAGGGCGAGCAGTACTTC
CDR3aa: CASRERQGEQYF
abundance: .
v_gene: TRBV19
d_gene: TRBD1
j_gene: TRBJ2-7

CDR3nt: TGTGCCACCAGTGATCACACAGGGTCCGGGGAGCTGTTTTTT
CDR3aa: CATSDHTGSGELFF
abundance: few
v_gene: TRBV24-1
d_gene: .
j_gene: TRBJ2-2

CDR3nt: TGCAGTGCTGCATGGGGAAACTCTGGAAACACCATATATTTT
CDR3aa: CSAAWGNSGNTIYF
abundance: few
v_gene: TRBV20-1
d_gene: .
j_gene: TRBJ1-3

CDR3nt: TGTGCCAGCAGGGAGGACAGGGGAAACTATGGCTACACCTTC
CDR3aa: CASREDRGNYGYTF
abundance: .
v_gene: TRBV12-3/TRBV12-4
d_gene: TRBD1
j_gene: TRBJ1-2

CDR3nt: TGTGCCAGCAGCCGAATCCAGGGGATAGAGACCCAGTACTTC
CDR3aa: CASSRIQGIETQYF
abundance: .
v_gene: TRBV11-2
d_gene: .
j_gene: TRBJ2-5

CDR3nt: TGTGCCAGCACCAGACCGTCTCCGGGCTATGGCTACACCTTC
CDR3aa: CASTRPSPGYGYTF
abundance: .
v_gene: TRBV6-6
d_gene: .
j_gene: TRBJ1-2

CDR3nt: TGTGCCAGCAGCTTGATACCCGGAGACAATGAGCAGTTCTTC
CDR3aa: CASSLIPGDNEQFF
abundance: .
v_gene: TRBV5-5
d_gene: .
j_gene: TRBJ2-1

CDR3nt: TGTGCCAGCAGACGGGTCGGTGAGCAGTTCTTC
CDR3aa: CASRRVGEQFF
abundance: .
v_gene: TRBV27
d_gene: .
j_gene: TRBJ2-1

CDR3nt: TGCAGCGGGGACAGGGGGTTCCCTAGCACCGGGGAGCTGTTTTTT
CDR3aa: CSGDRGFPSTGELFF
abundance: few
v_gene: TRBV20-1
d_gene: TRBD1
j_gene: TRBJ2-2

CDR3nt: TGTGCCAGCGGGGATAACAGGAACTATGGCTACACCTTC
CDR3aa: CASGDNRNYGYTF
abundance: few
v_gene: TRBV7-9
d_gene: .
j_gene: TRBJ1-2

CDR3nt: TGTGCCAGCACCCGGACAGCCTCCCATAATTCACCCCTCCACTTT
CDR3aa: CASTRTASHNSPLHF
abundance: many
v_gene: TRBV2
d_gene: .
j_gene: TRBJ1-6

CDR3nt: TGCGCCAGCAGCCCGCTCCCCTCGACGGGAGATGAAAAACTGTTTTTT
CDR3aa: CASSPLPSTGDEKLFF
abundance: few
v_gene: TRBV4-3
d_gene: .
j_gene: TRBJ1-4

CDR3nt: TGCGCCAGCAGTCAAGGAGGACTAGCGCCTAGCTTATCGAACACCGGGGAGCTGTTTTTT
CDR3aa: CASSQGGLAPSLSNTGELFF
abundance: many
v_gene: TRBV23-1
d_gene: TRBD2
j_gene: TRBJ2-2

CDR3nt: TGTGCCACCAGCAGAGGAGGGCAGGGGGCCGACGAGCAGTACTTC
CDR3aa: CATSRGGQGADEQYF
abundance: few
v_gene: TRBV15
d_gene: TRBD1
j_gene: TRBJ2-7

CDR3nt: TGTGCCACCAGCAGAGGAGGGGAAGAGACCCAGTACTTC
CDR3aa: CATSRGGEETQYF
abundance: .
v_gene: TRBV15
d_gene: .
j_gene: TRBJ2-5

CDR3nt: TGTGCCAGCAGCCCACAAGCGGGAGTCCCAGATACGCAGTATTTT
CDR3aa: CASSPQAGVPDTQYF
abundance: few
v_gene: TRBV7-6
d_gene: TRBD2
j_gene: TRBJ2-3